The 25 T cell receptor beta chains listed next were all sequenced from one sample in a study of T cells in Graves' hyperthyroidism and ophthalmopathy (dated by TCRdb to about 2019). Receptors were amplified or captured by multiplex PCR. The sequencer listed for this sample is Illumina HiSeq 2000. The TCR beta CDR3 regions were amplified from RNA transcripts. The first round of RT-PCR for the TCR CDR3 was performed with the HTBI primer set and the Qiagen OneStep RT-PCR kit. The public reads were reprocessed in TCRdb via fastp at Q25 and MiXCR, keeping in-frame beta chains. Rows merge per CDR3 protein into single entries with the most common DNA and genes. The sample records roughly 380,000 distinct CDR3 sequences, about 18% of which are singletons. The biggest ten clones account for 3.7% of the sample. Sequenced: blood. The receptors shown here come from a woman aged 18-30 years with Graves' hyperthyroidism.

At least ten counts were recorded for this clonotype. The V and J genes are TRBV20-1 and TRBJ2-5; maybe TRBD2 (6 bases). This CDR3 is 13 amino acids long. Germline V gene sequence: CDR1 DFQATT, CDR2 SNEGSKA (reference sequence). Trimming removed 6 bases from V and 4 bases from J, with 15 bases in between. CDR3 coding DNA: TGCAGTGCCGACTTCCCGGGACTAGAGACCCAGTACTTC. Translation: CSADFPGLETQYF.

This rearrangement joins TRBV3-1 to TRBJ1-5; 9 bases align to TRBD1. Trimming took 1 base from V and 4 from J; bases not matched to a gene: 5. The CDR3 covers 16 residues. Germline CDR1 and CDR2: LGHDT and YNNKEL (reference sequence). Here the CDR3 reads CASSQAGQGFNQPQHF. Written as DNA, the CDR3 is TGTGCCAGCAGCCAAGCTGGACAGGGGTTTAATCAGCCCCAGCATTTT.

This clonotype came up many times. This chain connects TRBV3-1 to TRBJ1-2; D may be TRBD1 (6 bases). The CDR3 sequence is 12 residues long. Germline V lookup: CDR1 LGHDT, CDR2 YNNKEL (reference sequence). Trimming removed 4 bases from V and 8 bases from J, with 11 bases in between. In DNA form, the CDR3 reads TGTGCCAGCAGCCGCATACAGGGCGGCTACACCTTC. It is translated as CASSRIQGGYTF. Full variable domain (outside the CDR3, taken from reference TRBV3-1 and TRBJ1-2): DTAVSQTPKYLVTQMGNDKSIKCEQNLGHDTMYWYKQDSKKFLKIMFSYNNKELIINETVPNRFSPKSPDKAHLNLHINSLELGDSAVYFCASSRIQGGYTFGSGTRLTVV.

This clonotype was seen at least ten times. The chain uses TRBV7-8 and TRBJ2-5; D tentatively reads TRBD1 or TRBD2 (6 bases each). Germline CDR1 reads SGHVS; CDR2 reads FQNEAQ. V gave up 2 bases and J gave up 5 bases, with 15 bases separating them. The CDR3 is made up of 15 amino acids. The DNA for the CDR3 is TGTGCCAGCAGCTTATTTAGGGGGGCCGGGGAGACCCAGTACTTC. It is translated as CASSLFRGAGETQYF.

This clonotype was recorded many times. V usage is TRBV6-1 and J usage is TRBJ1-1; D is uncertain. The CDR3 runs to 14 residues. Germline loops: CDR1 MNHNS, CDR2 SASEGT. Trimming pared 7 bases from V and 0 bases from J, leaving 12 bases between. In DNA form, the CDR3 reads TGTGCCAGCATCGCCGGACCCCTGAACACTGAAGCTTTCTTT. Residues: CASIAGPLNTEAFF.

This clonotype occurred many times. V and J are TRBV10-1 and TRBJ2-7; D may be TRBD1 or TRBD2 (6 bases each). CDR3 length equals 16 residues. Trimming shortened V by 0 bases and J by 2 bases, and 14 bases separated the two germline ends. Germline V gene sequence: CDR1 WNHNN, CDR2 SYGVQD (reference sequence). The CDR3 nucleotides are TGCGCCAGCAGTGAGTCAAGGGGGGTCCACCCCTACGAGCAGTACTTC. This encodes CASSESRGVHPYEQYF.

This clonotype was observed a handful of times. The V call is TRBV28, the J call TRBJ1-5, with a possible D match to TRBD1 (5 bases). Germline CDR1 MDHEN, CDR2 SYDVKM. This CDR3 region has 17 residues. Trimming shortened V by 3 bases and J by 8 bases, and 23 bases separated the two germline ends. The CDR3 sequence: CASSFLRPLDGAEPQHF. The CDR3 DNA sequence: TGTGCCAGCAGTTTCCTCAGACCCCTCGACGGGGCGGAGCCCCAGCATTTT.

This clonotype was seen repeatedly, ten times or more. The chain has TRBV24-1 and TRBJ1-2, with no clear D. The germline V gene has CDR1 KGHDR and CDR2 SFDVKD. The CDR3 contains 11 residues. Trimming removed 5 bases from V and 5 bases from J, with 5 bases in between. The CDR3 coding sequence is TGTGCCACCAGTGGTCAGTATGGCTACACCTTC. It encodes CATSGQYGYTF.

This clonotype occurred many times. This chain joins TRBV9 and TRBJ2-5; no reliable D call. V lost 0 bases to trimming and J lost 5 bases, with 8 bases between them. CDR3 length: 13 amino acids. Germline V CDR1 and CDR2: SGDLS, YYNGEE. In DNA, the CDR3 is TGTGCCAGCAGCGTAGGAGAATTTGAGACCCAGTACTTC. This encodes CASSVGEFETQYF.

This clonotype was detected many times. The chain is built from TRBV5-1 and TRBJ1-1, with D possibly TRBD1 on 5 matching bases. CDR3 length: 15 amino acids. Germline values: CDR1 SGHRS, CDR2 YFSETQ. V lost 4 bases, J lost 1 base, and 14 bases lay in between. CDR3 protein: CASSRPGGPNTEAFF. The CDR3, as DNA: TGCGCCAGCAGCCGGCCGGGGGGACCGAACACTGAAGCTTTCTTT.

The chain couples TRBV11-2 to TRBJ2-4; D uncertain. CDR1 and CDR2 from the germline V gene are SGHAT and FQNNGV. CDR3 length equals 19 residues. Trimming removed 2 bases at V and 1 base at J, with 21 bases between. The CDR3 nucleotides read TGTGCCAGCAGCTTAATTCTTTCTTCTCGCGGCGAGGCCAAAAACATTCAGTACTTC. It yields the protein CASSLILSSRGEAKNIQYF.

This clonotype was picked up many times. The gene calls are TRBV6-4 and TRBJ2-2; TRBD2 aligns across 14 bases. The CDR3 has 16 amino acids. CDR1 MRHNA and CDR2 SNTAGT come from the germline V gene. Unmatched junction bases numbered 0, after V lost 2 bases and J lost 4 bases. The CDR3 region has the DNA TGTGCCAGCAGTGACGGGACTAGCGGGGGCACCGGGGAGCTGTTTTTT. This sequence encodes CASSDGTSGGTGELFF.

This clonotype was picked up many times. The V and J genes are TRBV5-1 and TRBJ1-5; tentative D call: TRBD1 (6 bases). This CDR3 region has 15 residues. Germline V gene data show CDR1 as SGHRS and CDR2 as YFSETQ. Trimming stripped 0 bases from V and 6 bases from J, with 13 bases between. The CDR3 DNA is TGCGCCAGCAGCTTGGAGGGGGGGATCGCTCAGCCCCAGCATTTT. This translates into CASSLEGGIAQPQHF. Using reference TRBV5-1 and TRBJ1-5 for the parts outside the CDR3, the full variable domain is KAGVTQTPRYLIKTRGQQVTLSCSPISGHRSVSWYQQTPGQGLQFLFEYFSETQRNKGNFPGRFSGRQFSNSRSEMNVSTLELGDSALYLCASSLEGGIAQPQHFGDGTRLSIL.

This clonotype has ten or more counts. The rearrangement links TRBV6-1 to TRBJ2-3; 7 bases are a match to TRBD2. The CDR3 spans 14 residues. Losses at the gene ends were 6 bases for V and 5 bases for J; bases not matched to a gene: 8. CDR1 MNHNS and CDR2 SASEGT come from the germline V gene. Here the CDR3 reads CASSPSGPGDTQYF. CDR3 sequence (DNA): TGTGCCAGCAGCCCTAGCGGCCCCGGAGATACGCAGTATTTT.

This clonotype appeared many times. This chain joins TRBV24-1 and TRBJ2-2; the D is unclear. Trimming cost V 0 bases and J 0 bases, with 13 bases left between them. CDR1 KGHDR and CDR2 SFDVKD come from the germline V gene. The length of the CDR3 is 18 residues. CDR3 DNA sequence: TGTGCCACCAGTGATTTGGACCCAACGCACGCGAACACCGGGGAGCTGTTTTTT. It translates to CATSDLDPTHANTGELFF.

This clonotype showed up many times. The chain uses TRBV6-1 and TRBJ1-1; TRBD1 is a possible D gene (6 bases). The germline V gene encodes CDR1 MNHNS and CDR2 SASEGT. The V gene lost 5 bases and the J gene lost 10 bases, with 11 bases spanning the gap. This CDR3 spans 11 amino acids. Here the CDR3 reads CASSKQGLAFF. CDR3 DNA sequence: TGTGCCAGCAGTAAACAGGGACTAGCTTTCTTT.

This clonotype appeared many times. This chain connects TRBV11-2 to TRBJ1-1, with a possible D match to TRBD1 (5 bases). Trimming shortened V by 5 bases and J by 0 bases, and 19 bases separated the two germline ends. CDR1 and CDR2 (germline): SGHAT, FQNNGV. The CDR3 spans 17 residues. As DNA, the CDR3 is TGTGCCAGCAGCACTCTGACAGTGGGGAACATGAACACTGAAGCTTTCTTT. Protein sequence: CASSTLTVGNMNTEAFF.

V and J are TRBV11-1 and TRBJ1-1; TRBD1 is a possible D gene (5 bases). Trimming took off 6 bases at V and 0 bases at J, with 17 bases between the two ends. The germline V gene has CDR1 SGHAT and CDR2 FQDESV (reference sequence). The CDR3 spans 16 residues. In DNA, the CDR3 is TGTGCCAGCAGTCACCAAAATGAGGGGATGAACACTGAAGCTTTCTTT. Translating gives CASSHQNEGMNTEAFF.

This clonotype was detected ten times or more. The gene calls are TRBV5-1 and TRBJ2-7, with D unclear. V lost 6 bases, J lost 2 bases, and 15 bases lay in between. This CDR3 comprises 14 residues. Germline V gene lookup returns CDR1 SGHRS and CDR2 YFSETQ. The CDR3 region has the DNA TGCGCCAGCAAGCTTGGTGGAGAGACCTACGAGCAGTACTTC. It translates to CASKLGGETYEQYF.

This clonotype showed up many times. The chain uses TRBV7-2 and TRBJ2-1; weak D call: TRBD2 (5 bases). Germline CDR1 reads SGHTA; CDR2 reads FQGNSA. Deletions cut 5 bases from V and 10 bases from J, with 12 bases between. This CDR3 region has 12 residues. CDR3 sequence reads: CASSPRRREQFF. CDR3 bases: TGTGCCAGCAGCCCTCGTAGGAGGGAGCAGTTCTTC.

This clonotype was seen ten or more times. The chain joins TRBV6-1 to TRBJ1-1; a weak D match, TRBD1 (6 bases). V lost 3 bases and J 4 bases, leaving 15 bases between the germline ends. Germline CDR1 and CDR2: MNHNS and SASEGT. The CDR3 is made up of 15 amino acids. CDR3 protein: CASSDTGRDSTEAFF. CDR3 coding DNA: TGTGCCAGCAGTGATACAGGGAGGGATAGCACTGAAGCTTTCTTT.

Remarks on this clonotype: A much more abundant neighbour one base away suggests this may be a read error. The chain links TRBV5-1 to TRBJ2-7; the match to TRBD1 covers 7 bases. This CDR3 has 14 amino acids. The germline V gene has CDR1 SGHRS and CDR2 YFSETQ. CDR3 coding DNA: TGCGCCAGCAGCTGGGACAGTCCCTCCTACGAGCAGTGCTTC. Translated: CASSWDSPSYEQCF.

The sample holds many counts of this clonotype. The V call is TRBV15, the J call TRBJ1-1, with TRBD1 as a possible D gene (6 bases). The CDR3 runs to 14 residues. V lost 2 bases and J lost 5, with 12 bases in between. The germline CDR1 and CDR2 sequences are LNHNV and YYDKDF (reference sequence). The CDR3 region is CATSRLRGSTEAFF. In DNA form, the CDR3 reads TGTGCCACCAGCAGACTCAGGGGAAGTACTGAAGCTTTCTTT.

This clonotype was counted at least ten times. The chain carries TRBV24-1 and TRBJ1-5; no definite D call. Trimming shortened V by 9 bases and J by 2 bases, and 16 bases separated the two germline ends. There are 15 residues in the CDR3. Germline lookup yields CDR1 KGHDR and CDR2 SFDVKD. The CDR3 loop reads CATVNWEIGNQPQHF. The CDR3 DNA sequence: TGTGCCACCGTGAATTGGGAGATTGGCAATCAGCCCCAGCATTTT.

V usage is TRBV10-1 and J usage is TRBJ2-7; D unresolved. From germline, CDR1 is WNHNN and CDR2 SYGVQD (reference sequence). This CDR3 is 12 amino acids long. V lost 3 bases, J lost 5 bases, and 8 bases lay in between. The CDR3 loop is CASSEKRDEQYF. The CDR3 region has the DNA TGCGCCAGCAGTGAAAAAAGGGACGAGCAGTACTTC.